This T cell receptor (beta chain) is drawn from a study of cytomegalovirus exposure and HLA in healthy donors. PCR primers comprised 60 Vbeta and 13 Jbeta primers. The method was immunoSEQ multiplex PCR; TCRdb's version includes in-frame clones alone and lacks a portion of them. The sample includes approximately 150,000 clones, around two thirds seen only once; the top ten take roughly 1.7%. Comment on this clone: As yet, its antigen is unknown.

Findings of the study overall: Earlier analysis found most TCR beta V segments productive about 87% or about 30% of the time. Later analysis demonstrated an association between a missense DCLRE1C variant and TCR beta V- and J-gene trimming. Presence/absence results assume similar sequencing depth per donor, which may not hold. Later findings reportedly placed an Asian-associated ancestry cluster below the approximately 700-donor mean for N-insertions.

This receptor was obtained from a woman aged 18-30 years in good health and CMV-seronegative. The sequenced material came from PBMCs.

CDR3 sequence (DNA): TGTGCCAGCAGCTTAGGGGCAGGGCAGAACACTGAAGCTTTCTTT. The encoded protein is CASSLGAGQNTEAFF. This sequence joins TRBV7-2 and TRBJ1-1, with D perhaps TRBD1 (5 bases). Germline CDR1 is SGHTA and CDR2 is FQGNSA. CDR3 length equals 15 residues. The ends were cut back, 1 base at V and 1 base at J, with 10 bases in the middle.